This note documents a single T cell receptor beta chain sequence. This clonotype was counted between two and nine times. It has no known antigen specificity. The record has no base qualities; no much larger clone is one base away. V has 4 bases trimmed and J has 0 bases trimmed; junction bases matching no gene number 7. For CDR1 and CDR2, the germline V gene (reference sequence) lists DFQATT and SNEGSKA. The CDR3 measures 17 amino acids from cysteine to phenylalanine. CDR3 DNA is the only sequence kept; it has 51 bases, read in frame from the first base. These data come from a study of response to subunit inactivated influenza vaccine (dated by TCRdb to the late 2010s). At the level of the whole study: The study used deep quantitative T cell receptor repertoire profiling to track responses to a trivalent subunit inactivated influenza vaccine. What the research found in general, with its limitations: The authors suggested that each seasonal influenza vaccination may recruit only a limited number of new T cells.

The receptor library was made with RT-PCR. Sequencing instrument: Illumina HiSeq 2500. The public reads were reprocessed in TCRdb via fastp at Q25 and MiXCR, keeping in-frame beta chains. Each CDR3 protein appears once, grouped with its most common genes and DNA. The sample yields over 750,000 distinct CDR3 sequences; around 20% were counted once. The ten most abundant clones make up more than 8.5% of the sample. The chain couples TRBV20-1 to TRBJ2-7; 15 bases in between match TRBD2. Sequenced here: PBMCs from blood, sampled more than 4 days after vaccination. The receptor was isolated from a man aged 45-65 years who received an inactivated influenza vaccine. Donor details come from another sample of the same person, matched by shared clones. The DNA sequence is as follows: TGCAGTGCTACCCAGGGACTAGCGGGGGGCTACTCCTACGAGCAGTACTTC. Its translation is CSATQGLAGGYSYEQYF.